This is a list of T cell receptor beta chains from one sample in a study of OX40 agonist ivuxolimab in advanced cancers. Profiled with immunoSEQ multiplex PCR; TCRdb holds only in-frame clones, not every one. The table shows tens of thousands of clones, with over 75% occurring only once. The sample in question was CD4+ or CD8+ T cells sorted from blood, obtained in a trial of the OX40 agonist ivuxolimab. The receptors come from an adult with an advanced solid tumor such as melanoma, head and neck, liver or kidney cancer. CDR3s include the opening cysteine and the closing phenylalanine or tryptophan. Fields, in order: D gene, clone size, J gene, CDR3 length, V gene, CDR3 DNA, CDR3 protein. D genes are given only for firm matches. Expanded clones are given a class, and other clones once, few, many or no size at all.

>TRBD2|NA|TRBJ2-1|14|TRBV10-1
TGCGCCAGCAGTGAGGCGGGAGGGTTTAATGAGCAGTTCTTC
CASSEAGGFNEQFF
>NA|NA|TRBJ1-6|16|TRBV13
TGTGCCAGCAGCGGAAGGATAGGCTCCTATAATTCACCCCTCCACTTT
CASSGRIGSYNSPLHF
>NA|NA|TRBJ2-3|14|TRBV2
TGTGCCAGCAGTGAGGGTCCGGGCACAGATACGCAGTATTTT
CASSEGPGTDTQYF
>TRBD1|once|TRBJ2-1|15|TRBV5-4
TGTGCCAGCAGCACAGCAACAGGGGTCTACAATGAGCAGTTCTTC
CASSTATGVYNEQFF
>TRBD1|NA|TRBJ2-2|14|TRBV11-2
TGTGCCAGCAGCGAGGGACAGTGGGTCGGGGAGCTGTTTTTT
CASSEGQWVGELFF
>NA|NA|TRBJ2-7|14|TRBV28
TGTGCCAGCAGTTTGGGATTAGGGGCCTACGAGCAGTACTTC
CASSLGLGAYEQYF
>NA|NA|TRBJ1-2|15|TRBV19
TGTGCCAGCGGGGCAGGAGTACTATCTAACTATGGCTACACCTTC
CASGAGVLSNYGYTF
>NA|NA|TRBJ2-7|13|TRBV7-8
TGTGCCAGTAGTGGCGGATATTCCTACGAGCAGTACTTC
CASSGGYSYEQYF
>TRBD1|NA|TRBJ2-1|15|TRBV5-1
TGCGCCAGCAGCTTTTCCCCCAGGGGGATCAATGAGCAGTTCTTC
CASSFSPRGINEQFF
>NA|NA|TRBJ2-1|14|TRBV10-2
TGCGCCAGCCTCCGGGACTCCTCCTACAATGAGCAGTTCTTC
CASLRDSSYNEQFF
>NA|NA|TRBJ2-7|15|TRBV7-8
TGTGCCAGCAGCTTAGAGGGTACATTCTCCTACGAGCAGTACTTC
CASSLEGTFSYEQYF
>NA|NA|TRBJ2-7|14|TRBV7-9
TGTGCCAGCAGCCCCGTGGGGGCCCCCTACGAGCAGTACTTC
CASSPVGAPYEQYF
>NA|NA|TRBJ1-2|12|TRBV9
TGTGCCAGCAGCGAGGGGGATCGTAGCTACACCTTC
CASSEGDRSYTF
>TRBD2|NA|TRBJ2-1|16|TRBV7-7
TGTGCCAGCAGCTTAGTGTTTCGGGGGGGCTCCAATGAGCAGTTCTTC
CASSLVFRGGSNEQFF
>NA|NA|TRBJ1-2|14|TRBV10-3
TGTGCCATCAGTGAGTGGGGGCCCGACTATGGCTACACCTTC
CAISEWGPDYGYTF
>NA|NA|TRBJ1-5|17|TRBV4-1
TGCGCCAGCAGCCAAGCTGGAGGGGCATACGGCAATCAGCCCCAGCATTTT
CASSQAGGAYGNQPQHF
>TRBD1|NA|TRBJ2-2|16|TRBV27
TGTGCCAGCAGCCTTGGACAGGGAAGGGACACCGGGGAGCTGTTTTTT
CASSLGQGRDTGELFF
>NA|NA|TRBJ1-1|13|TRBV27
TGTGCCAGCAAAGGCAGGGGGAACACTGAAGCTTTCTTT
CASKGRGNTEAFF
>NA|NA|TRBJ2-3|13|TRBV2
TGTGCCAGCAAGGGGAGTAGCACAGATACGCAGTATTTT
CASKGSSTDTQYF
>NA|NA|TRBJ2-1|14|TRBV6-1
TGTGCCAGCAGACGCAGGGGATTCATCAATGAGCAGTTCTTC
CASRRRGFINEQFF
>NA|once|TRBJ2-5|14|TRBV9
TGTGCCAGCAGCGAGGGACTGACTGGGGAGACCCAGTACTTC
CASSEGLTGETQYF
>TRBD1|NA|TRBJ1-1|14|TRBV29-1
TGCAGCGTTCTGCAGACAGGGTGGAGGACTGAAGCTTTCTTT
CSVLQTGWRTEAFF
>NA|NA|TRBJ2-7|13|TRBV5-1
TGCGCCAGCAGCTTGGAATGGCGATACGAGCAGTACTTC
CASSLEWRYEQYF
>NA|once|TRBJ1-6|16|TRBV27
TGTGCCAGCAGTCTAGGATCGGGGTTCTATAATTCACCCCTCCACTTT
CASSLGSGFYNSPLHF
>NA|NA|TRBJ1-3|14|TRBV10-3
TGTGCCATCGCGACGGAAGACTCTGGAAACACCATATATTTT
CAIATEDSGNTIYF
>NA|NA|TRBJ2-7|17|TRBV7-9
TGTGCCAGCAGCTATGAGGGGGGGAGAAAAAGCTCCTACGAGCAGTACTTC
CASSYEGGRKSSYEQYF
>NA|NA|TRBJ1-1|15|TRBV19
TGTGCCAGTAGTATAGATCCCGGTCCAAACACTGAAGCTTTCTTT
CASSIDPGPNTEAFF
>NA|NA|TRBJ2-7|12|TRBV6-1
TGTGCCAGCAGTGATTTGGGGAACGAGCAGTACTTC
CASSDLGNEQYF
>NA|NA|TRBJ1-2|15|TRBV19
TGTGCCAGTAGTATAGACTGGGACATCCCCTATGGCTACACCTTC
CASSIDWDIPYGYTF
>NA|NA|TRBJ2-7|13|TRBV21-1
TGTGCCAGCAGCCGGTCCCTTCCCGGCGAGCAGTACTTC
CASSRSLPGEQYF
>NA|many|TRBJ2-2|15|TRBV10-1
TGCGCCAGCAGTGAAGGAGGGAGGAACACCGGGGAGCTGTTTTTT
CASSEGGRNTGELFF
>NA|NA|TRBJ1-3|14|TRBV7-8
TGTGCCAGCAGCCCTAGGGAGCCCGGAAACACCATATATTTT
CASSPREPGNTIYF
>TRBD1|NA|TRBJ2-2|15|TRBV5-1
TGCGCCAGCAGCTCAGGGACAGGGATCACCGGGGAGCTGTTTTTT
CASSSGTGITGELFF
>TRBD1|few|TRBJ1-1|16|TRBV10-2
TGCGCCAGCAGTGAGCGGGACAGGGGGCCAAACACTGAAGCTTTCTTT
CASSERDRGPNTEAFF
>TRBD2|once|TRBJ2-4|13|TRBV7-3
TGTGCCAGCAGCTTAATGGGGGGGAACATTCAGTACTTC
CASSLMGGNIQYF
>NA|NA|TRBJ2-3|14|TRBV9
TGTGCCAGCAGCGTAGAGGGGGGTGCAGATACGCAGTATTTT
CASSVEGGADTQYF
>NA|NA|TRBJ2-7|15|TRBV9
TGTGCCAGCAGCGAAACAGACACCTTAACCTACGAGCAGTACTTC
CASSETDTLTYEQYF
>TRBD1|once|TRBJ1-6|14|TRBV6-1
TGTGCCAGCAGTGAGACAGGGTCGACTTCACCCCTCCACTTT
CASSETGSTSPLHF
>TRBD1|NA|TRBJ2-5|14|TRBV9
TGTGCCAGCAGCGGGGGGACAGCCCAAGAGACCCAGTACTTC
CASSGGTAQETQYF
>NA|NA|TRBJ1-2|13|TRBV7-9
TGTGCCAGCAGCACAGACAGCAACTATGGCTACACCTTC
CASSTDSNYGYTF
>NA|NA|TRBJ2-1|14|TRBV5-4
TGTGCCAGCAGCTTGGGACTGAATTACAATGAGCAGTTCTTC
CASSLGLNYNEQFF
>NA|NA|TRBJ2-5|14|TRBV6-1
TGTGCCAGCAGTGAATATCTGGGCCCAGAGACCCAGTACTTC
CASSEYLGPETQYF
>TRBD2|NA|TRBJ2-7|15|TRBV9
TGTGCCAGCAGCTATGGCGGGACTAGCTCCTACGAGCAGTACTTC
CASSYGGTSSYEQYF
>TRBD2|NA|TRBJ2-1|19|TRBV7-6
TGTGCCAGCAGCTCTTCGCCGGGACTAGCGGGAGGGAGGGACAATGAGCAGTTCTTC
CASSSSPGLAGGRDNEQFF
>TRBD1|NA|TRBJ2-3|16|TRBV7-9
TGTGCCAGCAGCTCCCCCGGGACAGGGAGGTTAGATACGCAGTATTTT
CASSSPGTGRLDTQYF
>TRBD2|NA|TRBJ2-7|17|TRBV7-9
TGTGCCAGCAGCCAAGAAGGGGAGGGTAGACTGAGTTACGAGCAGTACTTC
CASSQEGEGRLSYEQYF
>NA|NA|TRBJ1-5|15|TRBV30
TGTGCCTGGGGCTTTGGGTCCGCCGGAGATCAGCCCCAGCATTTT
CAWGFGSAGDQPQHF
>NA|NA|TRBJ1-4|13|TRBV5-4
TGTGCCAGCAGCACACAAACTAATGAAAAACTGTTTTTT
CASSTQTNEKLFF
>NA|NA|TRBJ1-2|13|TRBV5-4
TGTGCCAGCAGCGGGGGACGGATCTATGGCTACACCTTC
CASSGGRIYGYTF
>TRBD2|NA|TRBJ2-1|15|TRBV9
TGTGCCAGCAGCCCCACGGGACTAACCTACAATGAGCAGTTCTTC
CASSPTGLTYNEQFF
>TRBD2|few|TRBJ2-5|14|TRBV19
TGTGCCAGTAGTCCCTTGGGGGGGGACGAGACCCAGTACTTC
CASSPLGGDETQYF
>NA|NA|TRBJ2-5|13|TRBV7-9
TGTGCCAGCAGCTCCCGGGACTCGGAGACCCAGTACTTC
CASSSRDSETQYF